The 21 T cell receptor beta chains reported below all come from one sample, sequenced in a study of T-cell memory formation after mild COVID-19. TCRdb re-called the 5' RACE reads with MiXCR, one entry per CDR3 protein. The data contain 200,000 to 250,000 distinct CDR3 sequences, 15% to 19% of them singletons. Material for sequencing was PBMCs or a T cell subset sorted from them (not recorded which). All receptors come from an adult woman who had mild COVID-19 (a few samples of this study predate the infection). Cell type and time point are not known.

This clonotype has more than one count but fewer than ten. The chain joins TRBV20-1 to TRBJ2-5, with D hard to call. V gave up 7 bases and J gave up 8 bases, with 11 bases separating them. This CDR3 is built from 10 residues. The germline CDR1 and CDR2 sequences are DFQATT and SNEGSKA (reference sequence). This CDR3 reads CSGLLKTQYF. CDR3 nucleotide sequence: TGCAGTGGGCTTTTGAAAACCCAGTACTTC.

This chain's CDR3 is CASSLAGTGGSGANVLTF. CDR3 coding DNA: TGTGCCAGCAGCTTGGCCGGGACAGGGGGGTCTGGGGCCAACGTCCTGACTTTC. V and J are TRBV12-3 or TRBV12-4 and TRBJ2-6; 11 bases are a match to TRBD1. This CDR3 has 18 residues. Trimming removed 6 bases from V and 1 base from J; junction bases left unmatched: 8.

This clonotype was detected only a few times. The rearrangement links TRBV7-2 to TRBJ2-3, with TRBD2 as a possible D gene (6 bases). Per germline, CDR1 SGHTA and CDR2 FQGNSA. CDR3 length: 13 amino acids. Trimming left V 7 bases short and J 0 bases short, with 8 bases between. CDR3 in DNA: TGTGCCAGCACGGGGGACAGCACAGATACGCAGTATTTT. It encodes CASTGDSTDTQYF.

A few counts support this clonotype. The J gene is TRBJ2-5, the V gene TRBV5-1; unclear D gene. Trimming cost V 3 bases and J 5 bases, with 11 bases left between them. CDR1 SGHRS and CDR2 YFSETQ come from the germline V gene. The CDR3 extends over 13 amino acids. The CDR3 reads CASSSSPRETQYF. The DNA for the CDR3 is TGCGCCAGCAGCTCCAGCCCACGGGAGACCCAGTACTTC.

V usage is TRBV24-1 and J usage is TRBJ2-5; D unresolved. V lost 4 bases and J 4 bases, leaving 18 bases between the germline ends. This CDR3 has 16 amino acids. Germline CDR1 is KGHDR and CDR2 is SFDVKD. CDR3 sequence: CATSDLERRRGETQYF. CDR3 sequence (DNA): TGTGCCACCAGTGACTTGGAGAGAAGACGAGGAGAGACCCAGTACTTC.

This clonotype was seen more than once but under ten times. V gene TRBV24-1 combines with J gene TRBJ2-1, with no clear D. In germline, CDR1 is KGHDR, CDR2 SFDVKD. Trimming pared 2 bases from V and 4 bases from J, leaving 11 bases between. The CDR3 is 15 amino acids. The chain's CDR3 is CATSDSVATYNEQFF. CDR3 bases: TGTGCCACCAGTGATTCGGTCGCGACATACAATGAGCAGTTCTTC.

The rearrangement joins TRBV3-1 to TRBJ1-1; D perhaps matches TRBD1 (5 bases). With 4 bases removed from V and 4 bases from J, the gap between germline ends came to 10 bases. CDR1 and CDR2 from the germline V gene are LGHDT and YNNKEL (reference sequence). This CDR3 region has 13 residues. The CDR3 DNA reads TGTGCCAGCAGCCGGAGGGGCGGCACTGAAGCTTTCTTT. This sequence encodes CASSRRGGTEAFF. Filled out from reference TRBV3-1 and TRBJ1-1, the complete variable domain reads DTAVSQTPKYLVTQMGNDKSIKCEQNLGHDTMYWYKQDSKKFLKIMFSYNNKELIINETVPNRFSPKSPDKAHLNLHINSLELGDSAVYFCASSRRGGTEAFFGQGTRLTVV.

The chain employs TRBV20-1 and TRBJ2-3, with D possibly TRBD2 on 6 matching bases. Trimming left V 1 base short and J 0 bases short, with 11 bases between. CDR1 is DFQATT, CDR2 SNEGSKA, per germline (reference sequence). The CDR3 totals 15 residues. This CDR3 reads CSARGTSKSTDTQYF. CDR3 DNA: TGCAGTGCTAGAGGCACTAGCAAAAGCACAGATACGCAGTATTTT.

The chain links TRBV2 to TRBJ2-7; 7 bases agree with TRBD2. Germline V gene sequence: CDR1 SNHLY, CDR2 FYNNEI. Germline trimming cut 5 bases from V and 2 bases from J; bases unmatched to any gene: 3. The CDR3 has 13 residues. Written as DNA, the CDR3 is TGTGCCAGCAGTCGACTAGCTGCCTACGAGCAGTACTTC. Encoded protein: CASSRLAAYEQYF.

This clonotype was seen a handful of times. J is TRBJ1-6 and V is TRBV12-3 or TRBV12-4, with TRBD1 identical over 8 bases. With V trimmed by 4 bases and J by 9 bases, 5 bases remained unmatched. CDR3 length: 14 amino acids. CDR3 nucleotide sequence: TGTGCCAGCAGTTCCGGGACAGGCACTTCACCCCTCCACTTT. Translation: CASSSGTGTSPLHF.

This clonotype was seen many times. This chain connects TRBV12-3 or TRBV12-4 to TRBJ2-3; maybe TRBD2 (6 bases). Trimming cost V 2 bases and J 6 bases, with 21 bases left between them. The CDR3 length is 17 residues. The CDR3 DNA sequence: TGTGCCAGCAGTTTAAGAGGTATGGGACTTCATCGGGATACGCAGTATTTT. Its translation: CASSLRGMGLHRDTQYF.

This chain links TRBV4-2 with TRBJ2-7; 7 bases are a match to TRBD1. With 3 bases clipped from V and 4 bases from J, the junction kept 6 bases outside the gene matches. Germline V gene data show CDR1 as LGHNA and CDR2 as YNFKEQ. The CDR3 length is 14 residues. The CDR3 is CASSQGPTGYEQYF. The CDR3 region has the DNA TGTGCCAGCAGCCAGGGCCCGACAGGGTACGAGCAGTACTTC.

As to this clonotype: Compared with germline, one end of the junction differs, possibly owing to a read error. The chain joins TRBV29-1 to TRBJ2-3; perhaps TRBD1 as D (6 bases). The CDR3 has 14 amino acids. Germline loops: CDR1 SQVTM, CDR2 ANQGSEA. CDR3 in amino acids: CSVATGLSTVTQYF. Here the CDR3 DNA reads TGCAGCGTTGCGACAGGTTTAAGCACAGTTACGCAGTATTTT.

The chain links TRBV20-1 to TRBJ2-2; TRBD2 agrees at 11 bases. Germline V gene sequence: CDR1 DFQATT, CDR2 SNEGSKA (reference sequence). The CDR3 is 15 amino acids. V trimming: 6 bases; J trimming: 7 bases; junction bases outside the gene matches: 10. The CDR3 reads CSAPRGSGGVGELFF. CDR3 nucleotide sequence: TGCAGTGCCCCCCGGGGTAGCGGGGGGGTCGGGGAGCTGTTTTTT.

The chain carries TRBV20-1 and TRBJ2-3; weak D call: TRBD1 (6 bases). The CDR3 extends over 13 amino acids. The germline V gene has CDR1 DFQATT and CDR2 SNEGSKA (reference sequence). The ends were cut back, 4 bases at V and 5 bases at J, with 13 bases in the middle. This CDR3 reads CSAISRDKDTQYF. The CDR3 DNA reads as TGCAGTGCTATAAGCCGGGACAAAGATACGCAGTATTTT.

This clonotype turned up a few times. The rearrangement links TRBV11-2 to TRBJ2-5, with D possibly being TRBD1 (5 bases). V lost 5 bases to trimming and J lost 4 bases, with 20 bases between them. This CDR3 comprises 16 residues. CDR1 is SGHAT and CDR2 is FQNNGV in the germline V gene. Here the CDR3 DNA reads TGTGCCAGCAGCCCCATCTCGGCCAGGGTAGGAGAGACCCAGTACTTC. Its protein product is CASSPISARVGETQYF.

V gene TRBV12-3 or TRBV12-4 combines with J gene TRBJ1-1; D unclear. The CDR3 is made up of 12 amino acids. Trimming took 1 base from V and 5 from J, leaving 5 bases between them. The CDR3 is CASSLEVTEAFF. As DNA, the CDR3 is TGTGCCAGCAGTTTAGAAGTTACTGAAGCTTTCTTT.

The V call is TRBV21-1, the J call TRBJ1-2; TRBD1, as called in the table, went unchecked against the DNA. TRBV21-1 is a pseudogene. This CDR3 spans 14 amino acids. The CDR3 reads CASSAAGWKPGYTF. DNA for the CDR3: TGTGCCAGCAGCGCCGCAGGGTGGAAACCTGGCTACACCTTC.

This clonotype was seen more than once but under ten times. The chain joins TRBV5-6 to TRBJ1-2; D is ambiguous. The germline CDR1 and CDR2 sequences are SGHDT and YYEEEE. V lost 4 bases to trimming and J lost 4 bases, with 8 bases between them. This CDR3 has 12 amino acids. CDR3 DNA: TGTGCCAGCAGCCCGGACGGCTATGGCTACACCTTC. Amino acids: CASSPDGYGYTF. Drawing the rest from reference TRBV5-6 and TRBJ1-2, the complete variable domain is DAGVTQSPTHLIKTRGQQVTLRCSPKSGHDTVSWYQQALGQGPQFIFQYYEEEERQRGNFPDRFSGHQFPNYSSELNVNALLLGDSALYLCASSPDGYGYTFGSGTRLTVV.

This clonotype appeared many times. The chain employs TRBV12-3 or TRBV12-4 and TRBJ2-1; the match to TRBD2 covers 7 bases. With 3 bases clipped from V and 9 bases from J, the junction kept 11 bases outside the gene matches. This CDR3 spans 15 amino acids. The CDR3 coding sequence is TGTGCCAGCAGTTTTGGAGGCGGGAGCCCGGGTGAGCAGTTCTTC. It translates to CASSFGGGSPGEQFF.

V is TRBV24-1 and J is TRBJ1-2; 8 positions agree with TRBD1. Losses at the gene ends were 4 bases for V and 7 bases for J; bases not matched to a gene: 10. Looked up from germline, CDR1 is KGHDR and CDR2 is SFDVKD. The CDR3 has 15 amino acids. The CDR3 DNA reads as TGTGCCACCAGTGAGGGGACAGGTGGTTTGGTTGGCTACACCTTC. Encoded protein: CATSEGTGGLVGYTF.